Each of the 14 T cell receptor beta chains below was sequenced from the same sample in a study of blood T cell repertoires in COVID-19. Sequenced by immunoSEQ multiplex PCR; TCRdb stores in-frame clones only, minus some. This sample yields 140,000 to 150,000 clones, of which over 70% are seen a single time; around 3.4% belongs to the top ten. The sequencing input was peripheral blood. These receptors came from a man between 70 and 80 years old who had recovered from COVID-19.

V and J are TRBV6-5 and TRBJ2-7; perhaps TRBD1 as D (6 bases). V shed 2 bases and J shed 4 bases, with 15 bases lying between them. The germline V gene encodes CDR1 MNHEY and CDR2 SVGAGI. The CDR3 has 15 amino acids. The CDR3 DNA is TGTGCCAGCAGTTACGGTGCAGGGACATTTTACGAGCAGTACTTC. Protein: CASSYGAGTFYEQYF.

The V and J genes are TRBV6-5 and TRBJ2-7; D possibly corresponds to TRBD2 (5 bases). CDR1 and CDR2 from the germline V gene are MNHEY and SVGAGI. V lost 2 bases to trimming and J lost 4 bases, with 15 bases between them. CDR3 length: 15 residues. Here the CDR3 reads CASSYESQRSYEQYF. The CDR3 region has the DNA TGTGCCAGCAGTTACGAATCCCAGCGGTCATACGAGCAGTACTTC.

The chain joins TRBV19 to TRBJ2-2; 11 positions match TRBD1. This CDR3 is 16 amino acids long. Germline CDR1 is LNHDA and CDR2 is SQIVND (reference sequence). Germline trimming cut 3 bases from V and 4 bases from J; bases unmatched to any gene: 4. Written as DNA, the CDR3 is TGTGCCAGTAGTATTGGACAGGGGGCGCGCACCGGGGAGCTGTTTTTT. Encoded protein: CASSIGQGARTGELFF.

The chain has TRBV5-5 and TRBJ2-2; 9 bases are a match to TRBD1. This CDR3 is 17 amino acids long. The V and J ends lost 2 bases and 3 bases, in that order; junction bases with no gene match: 8. Germline lookup yields CDR1 SGHKS and CDR2 YYEKEE (reference sequence). CDR3 sequence reads: CASSFPQDRGDTGELFF. CDR3 bases: TGTGCCAGCAGCTTCCCACAGGACAGGGGCGACACCGGGGAGCTGTTTTTT.

V is TRBV6-5 and J is TRBJ2-2; D remains unclear. V was trimmed by 2 bases and J by 0 bases, leaving 7 bases between them. There are 15 residues in the CDR3. CDR1 and CDR2 from the germline V gene are MNHEY and SVGAGI. CDR3 protein: CASSYDISNTGELFF. The CDR3 coding sequence is TGTGCCAGCAGTTACGACATATCGAACACCGGGGAGCTGTTTTTT.

This chain uses TRBV7-9 with TRBJ2-1, with a weak D call TRBD1 (6 bases). The CDR3 loop spans 17 amino acids. Germline V gene sequence: CDR1 SEHNR, CDR2 FQNEAQ (reference sequence). Trimming took off 3 bases at V and 8 bases at J, with 23 bases between the two ends. CDR3 coding DNA: TGTGCCAGCAGCTTCCCCCTCTCAGGGGCCACTAAGTATGAGCAGTTCTTC. Protein sequence: CASSFPLSGATKYEQFF.

V usage is TRBV20-1 and J usage is TRBJ2-7; D unclear. V lost 6 bases, J lost 3 bases, and 9 bases lay in between. Germline-derived CDR1 and CDR2 are DFQATT and SNEGSKA (reference sequence). The CDR3 is 11 residues long. The CDR3 sequence is CSAPLYYEQYF. CDR3 DNA: TGCAGTGCCCCACTATACTACGAGCAGTACTTC.

V usage is TRBV6-1 and J usage is TRBJ2-7; no reliable D call. V was trimmed by 3 bases and J by 2 bases, leaving 11 bases between them. The germline gives CDR1 MNHNS, CDR2 SASEGT. CDR3 length: 14 amino acids. The CDR3 is CASSDQTGTYEQYF. Here the CDR3 DNA reads TGTGCCAGCAGTGATCAAACGGGTACCTACGAGCAGTACTTC.

The rearrangement links TRBV3-1 (or the pseudogene TRBV3-2) to TRBJ2-2; TRBD1 matches at 11 bases. The CDR3 extends over 18 amino acids. CDR1 is LGHDT and CDR2 is YNNKEL in the germline V gene (reference sequence). Unmatched junction bases numbered 7, after V lost 0 bases and J lost 4 bases. The CDR3 protein is CASSQDMPGQGGTGELFF. The CDR3 coding sequence is TGTGCCAGCAGCCAAGATATGCCGGGACAGGGGGGCACCGGGGAGCTGTTTTTT.

With respect to this clone: The sample carries other DNA sequences with the same CDR3. The chain recombines TRBV7-2 with TRBJ1-1, with TRBD1 identical over 10 bases. This CDR3 region has 14 residues. From germline, CDR1 is SGHTA and CDR2 FQGNSA. After removal of 5 bases from V and 4 bases from J, the junction contained 4 bases not matched to a gene. CDR3 sequence (DNA): TGTGCCAGCAGCCGGACAGGGGGAGGCACTGAAGCTTTCTTT. Residues: CASSRTGGGTEAFF.

The rearrangement uses TRBV2 and TRBJ2-3; TRBD2 aligns across 9 bases. The ends lost 6 bases at V and 1 base at J; junction bases unmatched: 2. The CDR3 covers 14 residues. In germline, CDR1 is SNHLY, CDR2 FYNNEI. The CDR3 loop reads CASRLAGGTDTQYF. CDR3 DNA sequence: TGTGCCAGCAGATTAGCGGGGGGCACAGATACGCAGTATTTT.

The gene calls are TRBV7-9 and TRBJ2-2; the match to TRBD2 covers 10 bases. With V trimmed by 7 bases and J by 5 bases, 7 bases remained unmatched. The germline V gene has CDR1 SEHNR and CDR2 FQNEAQ (reference sequence). The CDR3 consists of 15 residues. CDR3 coding DNA: TGTGCCAGCACCGTCGGACTAGCGGCGACCGGGGAGCTGTTTTTT. Its protein is CASTVGLAATGELFF.

The genes are TRBV6-2 or TRBV6-3 and TRBJ1-2, with TRBD1 matching 10 bases. Germline lookup yields CDR1 MNHEY and CDR2 SVGEGT. V was clipped by 5 bases and J by 8 bases; unmatched bases: 11. The CDR3 contains 15 residues. CDR3: CASSRRQGAKDGYTF. In DNA, the CDR3 is TGTGCCAGCAGTAGGCGACAGGGGGCAAAGGACGGCTACACCTTC.

Only one count was recorded for this clone. The chain recombines TRBV29-1 with TRBJ2-2; TRBD2 agrees at 9 bases. This CDR3 is 15 amino acids long. Trimming cost V 7 bases and J 0 bases; bases outside gene matches: 6. Germline V gives CDR1 SQVTM, CDR2 ANQGSEA. This chain's CDR3 is CSAGLATANTGELFF. CDR3 nucleotides: TGCAGCGCAGGACTAGCGACAGCGAACACCGGGGAGCTGTTTTTT.